This T cell receptor beta chain was captured in a study of long-term antiretroviral therapy in people with HIV. The run of the v3.0 immunoSEQ assay was at survey level. Data came from immunoSEQ multiplex PCR; TCRdb stores just in-frame clones and leaves some out. This sample has around 19,000 clones; approximately 79% occur once, and the top ten carry 8%. Turning to this clone: The antigen is undetermined.

General study points: Dating from about 2003 to 2017, the blood was possibly obtained under older ART regimens.

Unmatched junction bases numbered 8, after V lost 8 bases and J lost 7 bases. Germline V CDR1 and CDR2: MNHEY, SMNVEV (reference sequence). The CDR3 totals 13 residues. The V call is TRBV27, the J call TRBJ1-5, with 7 bases lining up with TRBD1. This clonotype was obtained from a man aged 30 to 39 with HIV. This sample comprised unsorted PBMCs, obtained at the start of antiretroviral therapy. The CDR3 DNA sequence: TGTGCCAGCTGCGACAGGGTAGGGCAGCCCCAGCATTTT. It encodes CASCDRVGQPQHF.